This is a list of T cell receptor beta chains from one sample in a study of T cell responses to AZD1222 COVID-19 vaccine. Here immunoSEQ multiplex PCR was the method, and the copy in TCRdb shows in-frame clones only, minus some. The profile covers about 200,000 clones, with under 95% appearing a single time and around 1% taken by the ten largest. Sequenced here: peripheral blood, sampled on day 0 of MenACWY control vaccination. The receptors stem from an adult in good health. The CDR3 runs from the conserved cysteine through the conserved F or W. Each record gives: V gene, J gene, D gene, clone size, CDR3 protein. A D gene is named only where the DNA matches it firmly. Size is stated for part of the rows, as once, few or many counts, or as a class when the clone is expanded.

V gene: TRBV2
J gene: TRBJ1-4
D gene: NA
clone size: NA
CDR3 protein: CASRMEKLFF

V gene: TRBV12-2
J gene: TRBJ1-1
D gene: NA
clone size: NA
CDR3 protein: CASRLTEGPNTEAFF

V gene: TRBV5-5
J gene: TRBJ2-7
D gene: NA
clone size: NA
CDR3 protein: CASSFFSYEQYF

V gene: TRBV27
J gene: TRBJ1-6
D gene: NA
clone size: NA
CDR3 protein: CASSLGFGANNSPLHF

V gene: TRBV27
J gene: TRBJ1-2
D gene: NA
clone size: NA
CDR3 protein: CASSLNVREAYGYTF

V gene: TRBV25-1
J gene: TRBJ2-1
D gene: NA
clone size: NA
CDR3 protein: CASSLGSLSYNEQFF

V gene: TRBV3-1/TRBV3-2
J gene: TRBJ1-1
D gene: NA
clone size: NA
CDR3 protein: CASSPIGRGITEAFF

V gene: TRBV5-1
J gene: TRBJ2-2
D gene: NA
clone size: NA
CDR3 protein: CASSLARREPGELFF

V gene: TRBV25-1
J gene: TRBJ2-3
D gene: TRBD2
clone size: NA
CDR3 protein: CASSDPTSGGGTDTQYF

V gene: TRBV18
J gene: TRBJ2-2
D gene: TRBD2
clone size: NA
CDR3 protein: CASSPRLAPNTGELFF

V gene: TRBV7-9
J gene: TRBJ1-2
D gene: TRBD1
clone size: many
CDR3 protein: CASSPTGGENFANYGYTF

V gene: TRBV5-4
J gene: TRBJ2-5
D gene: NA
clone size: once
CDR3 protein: CASSPSTGRQETQYF

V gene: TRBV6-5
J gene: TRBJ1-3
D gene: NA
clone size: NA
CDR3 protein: CASSGQSGNTIYF

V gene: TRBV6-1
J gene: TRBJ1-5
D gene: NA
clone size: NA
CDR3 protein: CASSGWTGASNQPQHF

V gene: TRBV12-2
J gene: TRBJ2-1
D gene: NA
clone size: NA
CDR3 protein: CASRLVCRTSRSHNEQFF

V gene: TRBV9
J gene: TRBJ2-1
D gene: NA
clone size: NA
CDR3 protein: CASSQRRDEQFF

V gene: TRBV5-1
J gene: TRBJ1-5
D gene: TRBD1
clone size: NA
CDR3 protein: CASSPDRAGQPQHF

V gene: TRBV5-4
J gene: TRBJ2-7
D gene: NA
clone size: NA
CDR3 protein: CASSFGPTTYEQYF

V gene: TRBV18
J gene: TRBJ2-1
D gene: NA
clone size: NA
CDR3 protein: CASSPPVSLANNEQFF

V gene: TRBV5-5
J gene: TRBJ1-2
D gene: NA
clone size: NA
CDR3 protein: CASSLLGSGGYTF

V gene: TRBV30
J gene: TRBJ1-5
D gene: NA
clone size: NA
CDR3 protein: CAWSYHSNQPQHF

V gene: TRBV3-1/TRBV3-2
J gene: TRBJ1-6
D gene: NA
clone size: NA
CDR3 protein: CASSQVGAGAGSPLHF

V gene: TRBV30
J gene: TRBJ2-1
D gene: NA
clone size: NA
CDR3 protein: CAWSDNEQFF

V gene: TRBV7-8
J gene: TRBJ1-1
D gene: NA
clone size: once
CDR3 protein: CASSLAPGTAEYMNTEAFF

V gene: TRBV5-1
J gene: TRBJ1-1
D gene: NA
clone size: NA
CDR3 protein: CASSHLSSNTEAFF

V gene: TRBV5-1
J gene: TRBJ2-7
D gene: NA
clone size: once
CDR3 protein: CASAGTSYEQYF

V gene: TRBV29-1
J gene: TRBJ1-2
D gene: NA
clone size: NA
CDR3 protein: CSVDPGSDGYTF

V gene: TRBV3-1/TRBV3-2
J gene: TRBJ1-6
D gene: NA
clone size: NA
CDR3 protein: CASSPLTGGNSPLHF

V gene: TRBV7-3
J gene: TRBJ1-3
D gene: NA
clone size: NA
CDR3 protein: CASSLGGRGNTIYF

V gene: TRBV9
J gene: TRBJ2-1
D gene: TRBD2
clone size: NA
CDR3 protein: CASSVAPAGGYNEQFF

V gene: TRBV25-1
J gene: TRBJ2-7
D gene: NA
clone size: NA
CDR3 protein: CASSGTGREQYF

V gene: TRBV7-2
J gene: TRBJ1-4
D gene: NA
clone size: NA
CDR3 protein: CASSLRGAQGFGEKLFF

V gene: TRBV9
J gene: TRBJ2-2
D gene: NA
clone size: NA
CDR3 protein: CASSGPAKSNTGELFF

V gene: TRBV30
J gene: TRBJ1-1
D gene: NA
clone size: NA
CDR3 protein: CAWSHWTATVEAFF

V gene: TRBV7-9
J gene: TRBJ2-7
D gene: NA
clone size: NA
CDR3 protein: CASSEQGNEQYF

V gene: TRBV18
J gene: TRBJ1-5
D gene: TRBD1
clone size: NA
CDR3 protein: CASSLQGASNQPQHF

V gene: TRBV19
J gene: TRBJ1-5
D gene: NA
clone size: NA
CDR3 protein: CASSRERLGNQPQHF

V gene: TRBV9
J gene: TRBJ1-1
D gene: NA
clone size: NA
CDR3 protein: CASSVGVSPRGTEAFF

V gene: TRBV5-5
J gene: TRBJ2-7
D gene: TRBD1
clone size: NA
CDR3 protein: CASSLGQGGSEQYF

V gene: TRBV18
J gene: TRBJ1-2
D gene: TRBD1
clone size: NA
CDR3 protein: CASSPGTDNGYTF

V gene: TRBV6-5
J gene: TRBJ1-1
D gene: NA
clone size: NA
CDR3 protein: CASSYSGPSEAFF

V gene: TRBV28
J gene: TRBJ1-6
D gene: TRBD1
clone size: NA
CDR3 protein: CASTPRDREGSPLHF

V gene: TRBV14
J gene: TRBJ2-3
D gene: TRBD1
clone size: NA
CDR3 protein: CASSLRGGQLRDTQYF

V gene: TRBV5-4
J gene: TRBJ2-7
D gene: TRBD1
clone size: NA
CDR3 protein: CASSSGGQGAYEQYF

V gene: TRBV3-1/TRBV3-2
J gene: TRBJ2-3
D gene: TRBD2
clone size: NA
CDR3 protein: CASSQVILAGVMSTDTQYF

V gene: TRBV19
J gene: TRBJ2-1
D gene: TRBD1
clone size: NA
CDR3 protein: CASNPGGRSYNEQFF

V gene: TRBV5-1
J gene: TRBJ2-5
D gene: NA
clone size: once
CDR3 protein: CASSGSTGLVQETQYF

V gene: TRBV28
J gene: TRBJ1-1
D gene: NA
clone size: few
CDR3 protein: CASSRAGSETEAFF